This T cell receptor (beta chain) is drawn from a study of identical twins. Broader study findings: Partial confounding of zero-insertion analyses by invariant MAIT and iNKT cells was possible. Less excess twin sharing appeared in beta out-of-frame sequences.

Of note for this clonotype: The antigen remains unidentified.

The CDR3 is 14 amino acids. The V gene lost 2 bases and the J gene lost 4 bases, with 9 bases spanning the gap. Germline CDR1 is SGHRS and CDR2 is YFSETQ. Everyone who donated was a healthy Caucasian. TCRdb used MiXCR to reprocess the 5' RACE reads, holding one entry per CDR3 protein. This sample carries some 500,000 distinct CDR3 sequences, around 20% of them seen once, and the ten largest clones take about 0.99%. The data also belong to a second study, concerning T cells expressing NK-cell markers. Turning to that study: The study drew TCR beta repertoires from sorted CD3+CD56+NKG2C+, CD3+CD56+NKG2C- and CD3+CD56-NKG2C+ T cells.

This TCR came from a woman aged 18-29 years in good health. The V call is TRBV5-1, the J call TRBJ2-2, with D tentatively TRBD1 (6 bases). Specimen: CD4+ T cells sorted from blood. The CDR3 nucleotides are TGCGCCAGCAGCTTTCAGGGGTTCACCGGGGAGCTGTTTTTT. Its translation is CASSFQGFTGELFF.